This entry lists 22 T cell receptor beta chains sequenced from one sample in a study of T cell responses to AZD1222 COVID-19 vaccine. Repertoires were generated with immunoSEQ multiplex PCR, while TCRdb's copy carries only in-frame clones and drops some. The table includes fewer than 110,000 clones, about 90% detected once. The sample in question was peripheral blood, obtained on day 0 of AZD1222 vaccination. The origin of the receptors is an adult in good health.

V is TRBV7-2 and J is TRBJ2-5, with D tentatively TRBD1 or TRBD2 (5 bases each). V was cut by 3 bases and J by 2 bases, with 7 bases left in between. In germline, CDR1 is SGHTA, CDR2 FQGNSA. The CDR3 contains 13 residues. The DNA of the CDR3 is TGTGCCAGCAGCTTCGGGGCTCAAGAGACCCAGTACTTC. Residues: CASSFGAQETQYF.

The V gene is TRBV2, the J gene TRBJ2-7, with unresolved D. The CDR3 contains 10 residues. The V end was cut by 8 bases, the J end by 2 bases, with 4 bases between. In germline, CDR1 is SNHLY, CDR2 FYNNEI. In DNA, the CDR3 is TGTGCCAGCTTCGCCTACGAGCAGTACTTC. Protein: CASFAYEQYF.

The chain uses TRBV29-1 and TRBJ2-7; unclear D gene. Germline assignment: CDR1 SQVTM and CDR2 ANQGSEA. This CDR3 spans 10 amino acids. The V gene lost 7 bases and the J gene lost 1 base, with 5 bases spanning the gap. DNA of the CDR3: TGCAGCGCTGGGTCCTACGAGCAGTACTTC. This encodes CSAGSYEQYF.

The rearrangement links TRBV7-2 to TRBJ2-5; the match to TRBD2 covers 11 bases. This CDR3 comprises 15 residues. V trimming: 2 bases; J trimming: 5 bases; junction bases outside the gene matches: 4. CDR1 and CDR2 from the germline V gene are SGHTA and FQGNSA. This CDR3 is CASSLWASGGETQYF. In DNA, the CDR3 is TGTGCCAGCAGCTTATGGGCTAGCGGGGGGGAGACCCAGTACTTC.

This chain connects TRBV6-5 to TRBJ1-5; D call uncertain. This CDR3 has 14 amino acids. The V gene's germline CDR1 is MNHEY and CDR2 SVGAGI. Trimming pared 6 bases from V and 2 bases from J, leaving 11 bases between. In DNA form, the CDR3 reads TGTGCCAGCAGCGGTGCATATGGCAATCAGCCCCAGCATTTT. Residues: CASSGAYGNQPQHF.

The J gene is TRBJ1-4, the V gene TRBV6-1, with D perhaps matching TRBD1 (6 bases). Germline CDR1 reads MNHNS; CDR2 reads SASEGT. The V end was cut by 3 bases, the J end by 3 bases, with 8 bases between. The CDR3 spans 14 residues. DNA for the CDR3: TGTGCCAGCAGTGAGGGGGCAGCTAATGAAAAACTGTTTTTT. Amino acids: CASSEGAANEKLFF.

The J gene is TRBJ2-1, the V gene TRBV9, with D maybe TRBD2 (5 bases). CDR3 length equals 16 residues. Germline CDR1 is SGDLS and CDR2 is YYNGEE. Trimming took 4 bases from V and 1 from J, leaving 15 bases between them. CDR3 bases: TGTGCCAGCAGCCCCCCCGGCGGGCCGTCCTACAATGAGCAGTTCTTC. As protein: CASSPPGGPSYNEQFF.

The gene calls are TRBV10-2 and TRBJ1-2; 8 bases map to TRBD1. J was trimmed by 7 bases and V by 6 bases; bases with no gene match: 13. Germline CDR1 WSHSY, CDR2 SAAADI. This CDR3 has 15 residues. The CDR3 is CASSDLTQGAGGYTF. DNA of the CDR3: TGCGCCAGCAGCGACCTCACCCAGGGGGCGGGTGGCTACACCTTC.

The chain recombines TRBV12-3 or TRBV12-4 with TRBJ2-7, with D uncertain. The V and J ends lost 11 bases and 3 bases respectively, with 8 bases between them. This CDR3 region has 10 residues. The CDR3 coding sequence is TGTGCCCACCCAGACTACGAGCAGTACTTC. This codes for CAHPDYEQYF.

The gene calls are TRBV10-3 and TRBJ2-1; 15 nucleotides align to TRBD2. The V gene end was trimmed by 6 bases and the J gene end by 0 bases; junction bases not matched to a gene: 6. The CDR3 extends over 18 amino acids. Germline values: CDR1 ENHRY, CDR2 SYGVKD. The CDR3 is CAIRGTSGGTSSYNEQFF. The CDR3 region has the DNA TGTGCCATCAGGGGGACTAGCGGGGGGACCAGCTCCTACAATGAGCAGTTCTTC.

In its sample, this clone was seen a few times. The DNA for the CDR3 is TGTGCCAGCAGCTTGGAGGGGAACTGGGGCGCCCCCTATGGCTACACCTTC. Protein sequence: CASSLEGNWGAPYGYTF. The genes are TRBV5-8 and TRBJ1-2; D might be TRBD1 (5 bases). CDR1 SGHTS and CDR2 YDEGEE come from the germline V gene. This CDR3 has 17 residues. V was shortened by 0 bases and J by 4 bases, with 19 bases between the two germline ends.

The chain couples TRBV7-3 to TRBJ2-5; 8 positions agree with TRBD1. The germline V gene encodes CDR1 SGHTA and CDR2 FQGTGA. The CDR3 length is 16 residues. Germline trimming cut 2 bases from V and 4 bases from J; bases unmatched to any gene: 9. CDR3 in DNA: TGTGCCAGCAGCTTACAAGGACAGGGCGTTGGAGAGACCCAGTACTTC. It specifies CASSLQGQGVGETQYF.

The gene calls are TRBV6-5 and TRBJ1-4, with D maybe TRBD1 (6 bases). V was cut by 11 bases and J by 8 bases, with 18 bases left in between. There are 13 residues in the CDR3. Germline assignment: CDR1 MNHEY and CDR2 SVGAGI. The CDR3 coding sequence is TGTGCCGTAATGGGGGCACTGAGGGAAAAACTGTTTTTT. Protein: CAVMGALREKLFF.

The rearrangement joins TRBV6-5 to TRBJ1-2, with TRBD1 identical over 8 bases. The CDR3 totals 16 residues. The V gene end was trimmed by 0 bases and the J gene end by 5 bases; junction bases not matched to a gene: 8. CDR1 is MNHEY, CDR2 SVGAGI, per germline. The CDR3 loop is CASSYSATGVTYGYTF. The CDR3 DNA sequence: TGTGCCAGCAGTTACTCTGCGACAGGGGTAACGTATGGCTACACCTTC.

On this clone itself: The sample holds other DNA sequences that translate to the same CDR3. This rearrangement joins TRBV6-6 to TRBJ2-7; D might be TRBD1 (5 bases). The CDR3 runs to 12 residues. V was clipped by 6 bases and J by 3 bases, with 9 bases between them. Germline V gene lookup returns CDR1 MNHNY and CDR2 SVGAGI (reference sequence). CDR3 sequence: CASSLDSYEQYF. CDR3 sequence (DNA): TGTGCCAGCAGCCTAGACAGCTACGAGCAGTACTTC.

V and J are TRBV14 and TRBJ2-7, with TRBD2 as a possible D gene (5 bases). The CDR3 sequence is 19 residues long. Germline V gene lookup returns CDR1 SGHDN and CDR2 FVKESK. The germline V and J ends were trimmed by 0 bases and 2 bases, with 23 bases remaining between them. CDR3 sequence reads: CASSQEIGWSGRSPYEQYF. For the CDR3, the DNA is TGTGCCAGCAGCCAAGAAATTGGGTGGAGCGGTCGGAGTCCCTACGAGCAGTACTTC.

The CDR3 DNA is TGTGCCAGTAGTATGGGACAGGGAGAAGCTTTCTTT. This gives the protein CASSMGQGEAFF. V is TRBV19 and J is TRBJ1-1; 9 positions match TRBD1. Germline lookup yields CDR1 LNHDA and CDR2 SQIVND (reference sequence). This CDR3 is built from 12 residues. J gave up 8 bases and V 3 bases, and 1 base lay outside the gene matches.

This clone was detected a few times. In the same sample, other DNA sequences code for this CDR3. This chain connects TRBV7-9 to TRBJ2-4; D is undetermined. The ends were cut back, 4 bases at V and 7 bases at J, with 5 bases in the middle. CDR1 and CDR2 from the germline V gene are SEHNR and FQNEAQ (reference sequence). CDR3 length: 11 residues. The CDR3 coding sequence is TGTGCCAGCAGCTCCGGTAACATTCAGTACTTC. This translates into CASSSGNIQYF.

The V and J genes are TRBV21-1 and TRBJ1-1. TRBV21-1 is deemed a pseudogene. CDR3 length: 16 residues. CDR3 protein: CASSKWDPGPDTEAFF. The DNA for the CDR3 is TGTGCCAGCAGCAAATGGGATCCGGGGCCGGACACTGAAGCTTTCTTT.

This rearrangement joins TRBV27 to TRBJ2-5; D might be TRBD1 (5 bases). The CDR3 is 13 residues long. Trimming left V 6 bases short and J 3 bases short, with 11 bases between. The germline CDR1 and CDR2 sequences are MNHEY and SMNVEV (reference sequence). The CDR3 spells CASRTRAEETQYF. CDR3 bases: TGTGCCAGCAGGACCAGGGCGGAAGAGACCCAGTACTTC.

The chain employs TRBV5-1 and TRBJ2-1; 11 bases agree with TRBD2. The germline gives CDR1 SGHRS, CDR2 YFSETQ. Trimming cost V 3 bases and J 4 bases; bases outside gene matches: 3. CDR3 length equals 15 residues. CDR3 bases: TGCGCCAGCAGCTCTACTAGCGGGAGTTACAATGAGCAGTTCTTC. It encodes CASSSTSGSYNEQFF.

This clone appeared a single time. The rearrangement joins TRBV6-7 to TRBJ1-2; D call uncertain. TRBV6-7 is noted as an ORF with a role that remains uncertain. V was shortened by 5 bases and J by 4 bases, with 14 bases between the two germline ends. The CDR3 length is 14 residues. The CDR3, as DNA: TGTGCCAGCAGTCCGCAGGCTGGCTCCTATGGCTACACCTTC. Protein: CASSPQAGSYGYTF.